The 14 T cell receptor beta chains below come from one sample, sequenced in a study of radiation and T cells in renal cell carcinoma (dated by TCRdb to the early 2020s). Library construction relied on the immunoSEQ multiplex PCR assay. TCRdb carries this immuneACCESS record with in-frame sequences only. Its versions omit some clonotypes, under half of them owing to an unresolved V gene in the studies checked, with the rest unexplained. Present in this sample are some 80,000 clones, approximately 82% of which were seen just once. Of the sample, about 2.5% falls within the top ten clones. What this sample's time point label stands for: blood 4 weeks post-SBRT, at nephrectomy. The treatment or condition tag for this specimen amounts to: 15 Gy SBRT to primary tumor, nephrectomy 4 weeks later. The sample here was blood, taken from a patient whose treatment included radiotherapy and nephrectomy. The receptors were gathered from an older woman with renal cell carcinoma.

This clone occurred once. This rearrangement joins TRBV6-5 to TRBJ1-6, with no clear D. The CDR3 is 14 amino acids. Germline V gene data show CDR1 as MNHEY and CDR2 as SVGAGI. Deletions cut 6 bases from V and 1 base from J, with 7 bases between. This CDR3 reads CASSTASYNSPLHF. CDR3 DNA sequence: TGTGCCAGCAGCACAGCATCCTATAATTCACCCCTCCACTTT.

The chain employs TRBV29-1 and TRBJ2-5, with 7 positions matching TRBD2. The CDR3 length is 11 residues. V trimming: 6 bases; J trimming: 11 bases; junction bases outside the gene matches: 9. Germline lookup yields CDR1 SQVTM and CDR2 ANQGSEA. The CDR3 sequence is CSVSLGREQYF. The DNA for the CDR3 is TGCAGCGTATCCCTAGGGCGGGAGCAGTACTTC.

This clone was detected only a few times. The rearrangement uses TRBV15 and TRBJ1-2; 9 bases match TRBD1. The V and J ends lost 1 base and 5 bases, in that order; junction bases with no gene match: 8. This CDR3 has 16 amino acids. In germline, CDR1 is LNHNV, CDR2 YYDKDF (reference sequence). CDR3 DNA: TGTGCCACCAGCAGAGGAATCGGGACAGGGAGTTATGGCTACACCTTC. Translating gives CATSRGIGTGSYGYTF.

The V call is TRBV4-2, the J call TRBJ2-5; D uncertain. The CDR3 length is 13 residues. V lost 5 bases to trimming and J lost 0 bases, with 7 bases between them. Germline CDR1 reads LGHNA; CDR2 reads YNFKEQ. CDR3 nucleotide sequence: TGTGCCAGCAGCTTACAGAACCAAGAGACCCAGTACTTC. This encodes CASSLQNQETQYF.

V and J are TRBV14 and TRBJ2-4, with D possibly TRBD2 on 6 matching bases. The CDR3 covers 14 residues. V dropped 9 bases and J dropped 5 bases, with 17 bases sitting between them. CDR1 and CDR2 from the germline V gene are SGHDN and FVKESK. CDR3 in DNA: TGTGCCAGTTTTAAAACCGGGACTGAAAACATTCAGTACTTC. Translated: CASFKTGTENIQYF.

This clone was observed a handful of times. J is TRBJ2-7 and V is TRBV29-1, with 7 nucleotides matching TRBD1. V lost 6 bases and J lost 2; bases outside the gene matches: 10. The CDR3 contains 14 residues. Per germline, CDR1 SQVTM and CDR2 ANQGSEA. CDR3 amino acids: CSVGKTGIPYEQYF. CDR3 nucleotide sequence: TGCAGCGTGGGGAAGACAGGGATCCCCTACGAGCAGTACTTC.

This chain uses TRBV5-1 with TRBJ1-3; 8 bases fit TRBD1. V trimming: 3 bases; J trimming: 5 bases; junction bases outside the gene matches: 4. CDR1 is SGHRS and CDR2 is YFSETQ in the germline V gene. This CDR3 is 14 amino acids long. The CDR3 here is CASSSDRARNTIYF. The CDR3 nucleotides are TGCGCCAGCAGCTCGGACAGGGCGCGAAACACCATATATTTT.

The V gene is TRBV6-6, the J gene TRBJ1-4, with a tentative D call TRBD1 (6 bases). The CDR3 runs 15 residues. The germline V and J ends were trimmed by 6 bases and 7 bases, with 18 bases remaining between them. Germline CDR1 is MNHNY and CDR2 is SVGAGI (reference sequence). The CDR3 DNA is TGTGCCAGCAGGACAGTCGGCAGGGGAGTTGAAAAACTGTTTTTT. Protein product: CASRTVGRGVEKLFF.

This sequence joins TRBV7-6 and TRBJ1-3; TRBD1 aligns across 9 bases. CDR1 and CDR2 (germline): SGHVS, FNYEAQ. Losses at the gene ends were 6 bases for V and 4 bases for J; bases not matched to a gene: 7. The CDR3 runs 15 residues. The CDR3 loop is CASRTGGRQGNTIYF. CDR3 bases: TGTGCCAGCAGAACAGGGGGCCGACAAGGAAACACCATATATTTT.

The chain couples TRBV2 to TRBJ2-1, with 9 positions matching TRBD1. Trimming removed 4 bases from V and 7 bases from J; junction bases left unmatched: 8. CDR3 length: 15 residues. Germline-derived CDR1 and CDR2 are SNHLY and FYNNEI. CDR3 coding DNA: TGTGCCAGCAGTGTGTTGCGGACAGGGGAAAATGAGCAGTTCTTC. Translating gives CASSVLRTGENEQFF.

The chain combines TRBV9 with TRBJ2-3; D is perhaps TRBD1 or TRBD2 (5 bases each). The germline CDR1 and CDR2 sequences are SGDLS and YYNGEE. Trimming pared 3 bases from V and 2 bases from J, leaving 10 bases between. CDR3 length equals 14 residues. CDR3 sequence (DNA): TGTGCCAGCAGCGCCGAGGGGACCACAGATACGCAGTATTTT. Residues: CASSAEGTTDTQYF.

J is TRBJ2-7 and V is TRBV19, with D uncertain. CDR1 and CDR2 (germline): LNHDA, SQIVND (reference sequence). Trimming pared 1 base from V and 2 bases from J, leaving 12 bases between. CDR3 length: 15 residues. CDR3 amino acids: CASSIVGSMTYEQYF. The CDR3 DNA sequence: TGTGCCAGTAGTATAGTAGGCAGTATGACCTACGAGCAGTACTTC.

Details on this clone: At one boundary the junction diverges from the germline segment, which might be a read error. This sequence joins TRBV18 and TRBJ1-2; D gene ambiguous. Per the germline V gene, CDR1 is KGHSH and CDR2 is LQKENI. The CDR3 consists of 13 residues. As DNA, the CDR3 is TGTGCCAGCTCACCATGGTCTAAATATGGCTACACCTTC. It specifies CASSPWSKYGYTF.

This chain joins TRBV9 and TRBJ2-5; D unresolved. V was cut by 0 bases and J by 1 base, with 4 bases left in between. Germline V gives CDR1 SGDLS, CDR2 YYNGEE. CDR3 length equals 13 residues. The CDR3 spells CASSVAIQETQYF. The DNA for the CDR3 is TGTGCCAGCAGCGTAGCCATCCAAGAGACCCAGTACTTC.